Below, 32 T cell receptor beta chains from the same sample are listed, as sequenced in a study of T cell repertoires in cytomegalovirus infection. Each CDR3 protein gets one entry after TCRdb re-called the reads with MiXCR. The sample yields 250,000 or so distinct CDR3 sequences, 12% seen once. The sample comprised PBMCs. These receptors all come from a human donor in good health (CMV status not recorded). Some clones in this sample may be carry-over from other donors' samples.

Only a few counts were recorded for this clonotype. A clone one base away is much larger, so this may be a read error. V is TRBV6-5 and J is TRBJ2-1, with 8 nucleotides matching TRBD2. Germline V CDR1 and CDR2: MNHEY, SVGAGI. The CDR3 totals 15 residues. V lost 7 bases, J lost 0 bases, and 5 bases stayed unmatched. In DNA, the CDR3 is TGTGCCAGCACTCAAAGCGGGAGCTCCTACAATGAGCAGTTCTTC. It encodes CASTQSGSSYNEQFF.

This clonotype was seen ten or more times. The rearrangement links TRBV11-3 to TRBJ2-2; TRBD2 matches at 11 bases. Trimming at V came to 8 bases and at J to 7 bases, leaving 12 bases not matched to a gene. Per the germline V gene, CDR1 is SGHNT and CDR2 is YENEEA. This CDR3 contains 16 residues. CDR3 sequence: CASSLVTSGNGGELFF. The CDR3 nucleotides are TGTGCCAGCTCCCTTGTGACTAGCGGGAATGGCGGGGAGCTGTTTTTT.

This clonotype was counted at least ten times. This sequence joins TRBV28 and TRBJ2-5, with D possibly matching TRBD2 (6 bases). CDR3 length: 13 residues. Germline CDR1 reads MDHEN; CDR2 reads SYDVKM. The germline V and J ends were trimmed by 4 bases and 2 bases, with 8 bases remaining between them. CDR3 residues: CASSSAGQETQYF. CDR3 sequence (DNA): TGTGCCAGCAGTTCGGCGGGGCAAGAGACCCAGTACTTC.

This clonotype has just a few counts. The chain has TRBV19 and TRBJ1-6; D may be TRBD1 (6 bases). CDR1 LNHDA and CDR2 SQIVND come from the germline V gene (reference sequence). This CDR3 is built from 15 residues. V gave up 5 bases and J gave up 9 bases, with 17 bases separating them. The CDR3 region is CASSPAGDASSPLHF. The CDR3 nucleotides are TGTGCCAGTAGTCCGGCAGGGGACGCCTCTTCACCCCTCCACTTT.

This clonotype was counted ten times or more. This rearrangement joins TRBV29-1 to TRBJ2-1, with D perhaps TRBD1 (7 bases). The CDR3 loop spans 14 amino acids. Germline-derived CDR1 and CDR2 are SQVTM and ANQGSEA. With 8 bases removed from V and 6 bases from J, the gap between germline ends came to 20 bases. The CDR3 region has the DNA TGCAGCTCCCGCCGAGGCAGGGGGGTCAATGAGCAGTTCTTC. This sequence encodes CSSRRGRGVNEQFF.

In this sample, this clonotype turned up a few times. This chain links TRBV5-1 with TRBJ2-7, with 7 bases aligning to TRBD1. CDR1 SGHRS and CDR2 YFSETQ come from the germline V gene. Losses at the gene ends were 0 bases for V and 5 bases for J; bases not matched to a gene: 5. There are 14 residues in the CDR3. CDR3 in amino acids: CASSLERGHDEQYF. For the CDR3, the DNA is TGCGCCAGCAGCTTGGAAAGGGGGCACGACGAGCAGTACTTC.

The rearrangement joins TRBV2 to TRBJ2-7, with D possibly matching TRBD2 (5 bases). Germline V gene lookup returns CDR1 SNHLY and CDR2 FYNNEI. The CDR3 loop spans 14 amino acids. V shed 6 bases and J shed 4 bases, with 16 bases lying between them. The CDR3 sequence is CASRSERVVYEQYF. The CDR3 nucleotides read TGTGCCAGCAGGTCGGAGAGGGTGGTATACGAGCAGTACTTC.

Worth noting for this clonotype: The germline gene is not matched at one end of the junction; a read error may be the cause. CDR3 sequence (DNA): TGTGCCAGTAGTATAGGGGTCGACAGCGTCAGCCTCTTC. Amino acids: CASSIGVDSVSLF. The V and J genes are TRBV19 and TRBJ2-1, with D maybe TRBD1 (5 bases). Germline loops: CDR1 LNHDA, CDR2 SQIVND (reference sequence). CDR3 length: 13 amino acids.

This clonotype was recorded at least ten times. The genes are TRBV7-2 and TRBJ1-4; TRBD1 is a possible D gene (5 bases). Trimming took off 5 bases at V and 8 bases at J, with 18 bases between the two ends. Germline V gene sequence: CDR1 SGHTA, CDR2 FQGNSA. The CDR3 covers 15 residues. The CDR3 region has the DNA TGTGCCAGCAGCCCAGGGCGGAACGTCCTCGAAAAACTGTTTTTT. Residues: CASSPGRNVLEKLFF.

In this sample, this clonotype turned up a few times. The rearrangement uses TRBV9 and TRBJ2-6, with D maybe TRBD2 (7 bases). Between the trimmed V and J ends, which lost 0 bases and 0 bases, there was a span of 13 bases. Germline CDR1 SGDLS, CDR2 YYNGEE. The CDR3 loop spans 18 amino acids. The CDR3 reads CASSVDPGGDSGANVLTF. In DNA, the CDR3 is TGTGCCAGCAGCGTAGATCCGGGGGGCGACTCTGGGGCCAACGTCCTGACTTTC.

This clonotype was found many times. V and J are TRBV5-1 and TRBJ2-3, with TRBD2 matching 7 bases. Looked up from germline, CDR1 is SGHRS and CDR2 is YFSETQ. This CDR3 has 16 amino acids. The trim removed 6 bases at V and 0 bases at J, leaving 10 bases unmatched. CDR3 in DNA: TGCGCCAGCACCGCTTACGGGGGACTAAGCACAGATACGCAGTATTTT. It specifies CASTAYGGLSTDTQYF. Combining the CDR3 with reference TRBV5-1 and TRBJ2-3 gives the whole variable domain KAGVTQTPRYLIKTRGQQVTLSCSPISGHRSVSWYQQTPGQGLQFLFEYFSETQRNKGNFPGRFSGRQFSNSRSEMNVSTLELGDSALYLCASTAYGGLSTDTQYFGPGTRLTVL.

CDR3 protein: CASSLSIGNGELFF. The CDR3 coding sequence is TGTGCCAGCAGTTTATCAATCGGGAACGGGGAGCTGTTTTTT. V usage is TRBV12-3 or TRBV12-4 and J usage is TRBJ2-2; possibly TRBD2 for D (5 bases). V was clipped by 2 bases and J by 7 bases, with 11 bases between them. This CDR3 region has 14 residues.

In its sample, this clonotype was seen many times. J is TRBJ1-6 and V is TRBV10-1; D is perhaps TRBD1 (6 bases). V lost 6 bases, J lost 8 bases, and 26 bases lay in between. The CDR3 has 18 amino acids. The germline V gene encodes CDR1 WNHNN and CDR2 SYGVQD (reference sequence). The CDR3 region is CASRHWDIHFFRHSPLHF. CDR3 coding DNA: TGCGCCAGCAGACATTGGGACATCCACTTCTTCAGGCATTCACCCCTCCACTTT.

This clonotype was picked up a small number of times. This chain links TRBV15 with TRBJ1-1; no firm D call. Trimming removed 0 bases from V and 5 bases from J, with 13 bases in between. This CDR3 contains 15 residues. Germline values: CDR1 LNHNV, CDR2 YYDKDF (reference sequence). DNA for the CDR3: TGTGCCACCAGCAGAGATCGGGCTCGGGGTACTGAAGCTTTCTTT. This sequence encodes CATSRDRARGTEAFF.

This clonotype has at least ten counts. V usage is TRBV7-2 and J usage is TRBJ2-1, with TRBD2 matching 9 bases. The V gene's germline CDR1 is SGHTA and CDR2 FQGNSA. The CDR3 sequence is 20 residues long. Trimming removed 2 bases from V and 4 bases from J; junction bases left unmatched: 18. CDR3 protein: CASSLIASGTSRGWYNEQFF. The CDR3 nucleotides read TGTGCCAGCAGCTTAATCGCTAGCGGGACCTCGCGGGGATGGTACAATGAGCAGTTCTTC.

This clonotype has only a few counts. The V call is TRBV12-3 or TRBV12-4, the J call TRBJ2-4; TRBD1 matches 9 bases. The CDR3 runs to 12 residues. J gave up 8 bases and V 8 bases, and 4 bases lay outside the gene matches. CDR3 region: CASRDRADIQYF. The CDR3 DNA follows: TGTGCCAGCCGGGACAGGGCGGACATTCAGTACTTC.

This clonotype was observed at least ten times. The chain couples TRBV7-2 to TRBJ2-5; D is perhaps TRBD1 (6 bases). The CDR3 spans 15 residues. The germline gives CDR1 SGHTA, CDR2 FQGNSA. V was pared by 1 base and J by 3 bases, with 12 bases between. This CDR3 reads CASSLVAGDEETQYF. For the CDR3, the DNA is TGTGCCAGCAGCTTAGTGGCAGGGGACGAAGAGACCCAGTACTTC.

This clonotype was found many times. V gene TRBV19 combines with J gene TRBJ2-5; the D gene is possibly TRBD1 (5 bases). The V end lost 7 bases, the J end lost 1 base, and 13 bases lay between the germline ends. CDR1 is LNHDA, CDR2 SQIVND, per germline (reference sequence). The length of the CDR3 is 14 residues. The CDR3 sequence: CASNMGQSQETQYF. The CDR3 DNA reads TGTGCCAGTAATATGGGGCAGAGCCAAGAGACCCAGTACTTC.

This clonotype has at least ten counts. The junction departs from the called germline gene at one end, perhaps through a read error. This sequence joins TRBV5-5 and TRBJ1-4; D is possibly TRBD1 (5 bases). Germline assignment: CDR1 SGHKS and CDR2 YYEKEE (reference sequence). The CDR3 length is 15 residues. The CDR3 nucleotides read TGTGCCAGCAGCTCTTCGGGGGATCCTAAGGAAAAACTGTTTTTT. Translated, it gives CASSSSGDPKEKLFF.

The V gene is TRBV20-1, the J gene TRBJ2-6, with D hard to call. Deletions cut 6 bases from V and 0 bases from J, with 6 bases between. The CDR3 is 13 residues long. Germline CDR1 reads DFQATT; CDR2 reads SNEGSKA (reference sequence). The CDR3 bases are TGCAGTGCCACAGTCTCTGGGGCCAACGTCCTGACTTTC. Its protein is CSATVSGANVLTF.

This clonotype was recorded at least ten times. V and J are TRBV28 and TRBJ2-5; no firm D call. V lost 7 bases and J lost 5, with 14 bases in between. CDR3 length equals 13 residues. Germline assignment: CDR1 MDHEN and CDR2 SYDVKM. CDR3 DNA sequence: TGTGCCAGCACAGTTCAGGCGGTGGAGACCCAGTACTTC. It is translated as CASTVQAVETQYF. Full variable domain (missing parts from reference TRBV28 and TRBJ2-5): DVKVTQSSRYLVKRTGEKVFLECVQDMDHENMFWYRQDPGLGLRLIYFSYDVKMKEKGDIPEGYSVSREKKERFSLILESASTNQTSMYLCASTVQAVETQYFGPGTRLLVL.

This clonotype was observed a handful of times. CDR3 nucleotide sequence: TGCAGTGCTAGAGACGCCGGGACACCGGCAGAGACCCAGTACTTC. It yields the protein CSARDAGTPAETQYF. J is TRBJ2-5 and V is TRBV20-1, with D maybe TRBD1 (6 bases). Germline-derived CDR1 and CDR2 are DFQATT and SNEGSKA (reference sequence). The V gene lost 0 bases and the J gene lost 4 bases, with 15 bases spanning the gap. CDR3 length: 15 residues.

Ten or more counts support this clonotype. The V gene is TRBV7-2, the J gene TRBJ2-1; D ambiguous. Germline V CDR1 and CDR2: SGHTA, FQGNSA. The CDR3 runs 11 residues. V was cut by 5 bases and J by 6 bases, with 5 bases left in between. The CDR3: CASSIPNEQFF. The CDR3 bases are TGTGCCAGCAGCATTCCCAATGAGCAGTTCTTC. Full variable domain (remainder filled in from reference TRBV7-2 and TRBJ2-1): GAGVSQSPSNKVTEKGKDVELRCDPISGHTALYWYRQSLGQGLEFLIYFQGNSAPDKSGLPSDRFSAERTGGSVSTLTIQRTQQEDSAVYLCASSIPNEQFFGPGTRLTVL.

This clonotype occurred many times. The V and J genes are TRBV19 and TRBJ2-1; D may be TRBD2 (6 bases). CDR1 and CDR2 (germline): LNHDA, SQIVND (reference sequence). The CDR3 has 15 residues. The V and J ends lost 4 bases and 6 bases respectively, with 16 bases between them. Here the CDR3 reads CASSKEGREINEQFF. CDR3 DNA: TGTGCCAGTAGTAAGGAGGGGAGAGAGATCAATGAGCAGTTCTTC.

This clonotype was found many times. This chain joins TRBV11-2 and TRBJ1-4; D possibly corresponds to TRBD1 (5 bases). The CDR3 runs 13 residues. In germline, CDR1 is SGHAT, CDR2 FQNNGV. V lost 3 bases to trimming and J lost 8 bases, with 10 bases between them. CDR3 coding DNA: TGTGCCAGCAGCTTCAGCGGGGGAGAAAAACTGTTTTTT. Its translation: CASSFSGGEKLFF.

This clonotype was counted only a few times. The chain recombines TRBV23-1 with TRBJ2-7, with TRBD1 identical over 8 bases. TRBV23-1 counts as an open reading frame of uncertain function. The CDR3 runs to 12 residues. After removal of 10 bases from V and 1 base from J, the junction contained 3 bases not matched to a gene. Written as DNA, the CDR3 is TGCGCCAACGACAGGGGATCCTACGAGCAGTACTTC. It translates to CANDRGSYEQYF.

The rearrangement uses TRBV27 and TRBJ2-1, with TRBD2 matching 9 bases. The CDR3 loop spans 14 amino acids. Germline V gene data show CDR1 as MNHEY and CDR2 as SMNVEV (reference sequence). V gave up 3 bases and J gave up 9 bases; unmatched junction bases: 6. CDR3 sequence: CASSFAGGLGEQFF. CDR3 nucleotides: TGTGCCAGCAGTTTTGCGGGAGGGTTAGGTGAGCAGTTCTTC.

This clonotype came up a few times. The rearrangement uses TRBV29-1 and TRBJ2-3, with 8 nucleotides matching TRBD1. This CDR3 is 17 amino acids long. CDR1 and CDR2 (germline): SQVTM, ANQGSEA. V gave up 4 bases and J gave up 0 bases; unmatched junction bases: 12. Here the CDR3 reads CSVALIRTGTSTDTQYF. The CDR3 bases are TGCAGCGTTGCGCTAATTCGGACAGGGACTAGCACAGATACGCAGTATTTT.

The CDR3 spells CASRGLAGHNEQFF. The DNA for the CDR3 is TGTGCCAGCAGAGGACTAGCGGGCCACAATGAGCAGTTCTTC. The chain recombines TRBV6-2 or TRBV6-3 with TRBJ2-1, with 11 nucleotides matching TRBD2. With V trimmed by 6 bases and J by 5 bases, 3 bases remained unmatched. Germline assignment: CDR1 MNHEY and CDR2 SVGEGT. The CDR3 contains 14 residues.

This clonotype was picked up a small number of times. The V and J genes are TRBV20-1 and TRBJ1-1, with D unclear. The CDR3 has 13 amino acids. Germline values: CDR1 DFQATT, CDR2 SNEGSKA (reference sequence). Trimming removed 8 bases from V and 1 base from J, with 14 bases in between. The CDR3 sequence: CSTRKSPNTEAFF. The CDR3 DNA is TGCAGTACCCGCAAATCCCCGAACACTGAAGCTTTCTTT.

This chain connects TRBV6-5 to TRBJ2-6, with a tentative D call TRBD2 (6 bases). Germline values: CDR1 MNHEY, CDR2 SVGAGI. The V end was cut by 2 bases, the J end by 2 bases, with 13 bases between. The CDR3 spans 17 residues. The DNA of the CDR3 is TGTGCCAGCAGTTACCGCGGGGAGAGTGCTGGGGCCAACGTCCTGACTTTC. The encoded protein is CASSYRGESAGANVLTF.

This clonotype has ten or more counts. The chain joins TRBV7-2 to TRBJ2-2, with TRBD2 as a possible D gene (6 bases). Between the trimmed V and J ends, which lost 3 bases and 7 bases, there was a span of 9 bases. Germline CDR1 SGHTA, CDR2 FQGNSA. This CDR3 is built from 13 residues. This chain's CDR3 is CASSFAGSGELFF. CDR3 nucleotides: TGTGCCAGCAGCTTTGCGGGAAGCGGGGAGCTGTTTTTT.